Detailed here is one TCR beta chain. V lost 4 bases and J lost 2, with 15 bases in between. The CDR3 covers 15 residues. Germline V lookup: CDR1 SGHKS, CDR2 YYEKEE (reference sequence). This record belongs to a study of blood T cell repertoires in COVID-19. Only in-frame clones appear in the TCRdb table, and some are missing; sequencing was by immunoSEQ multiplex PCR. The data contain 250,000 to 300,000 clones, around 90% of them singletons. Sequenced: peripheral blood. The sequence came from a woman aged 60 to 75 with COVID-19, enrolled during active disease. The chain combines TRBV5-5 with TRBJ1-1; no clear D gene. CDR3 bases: TGTGCCAGCAGCCAGCAGGCCCGTCCCAACACTGAAGCTTTCTTT. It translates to CASSQQARPNTEAFF.